This T cell receptor beta chain was identified during a study of shared clonotypes between healthy human individuals. Findings of the study overall: Generation probability values for non-shared clonotypes were lower than those for clonotypes shared by all four donors. When naive CD4 clonotypes were compared across a handful of donors, 5% to 5.5% were shared.

Sequencing was performed with immunoSEQ multiplex PCR; in TCRdb, only in-frame clones are kept and a portion is missing. The data show millions of clones, with 95% seen just once and 0.13% held by the top ten. CDR3 length equals 15 residues. Germline CDR1 SNHLY, CDR2 FYNNEI. Trimming left V 7 bases short and J 6 bases short, with 16 bases between. Donors were healthy HIV-negative adults without recent acute infections or vaccinations. Points on this clone: What it binds is unknown.

The sample taken for sequencing was naive CD4+ T cells sorted from blood. Subset: CD45RA+ positively selected. The chain uses TRBV2 and TRBJ1-6; tentative D call: TRBD1 (6 bases). This TCR was recovered from a man between 18 and 29 years old in good health. This chain's CDR3 is CASTAGGGPNSPLHF. CDR3 in DNA: TGTGCCAGCACCGCCGGGGGGGGCCCTAATTCACCCCTCCACTTT. Combining the CDR3 with reference TRBV2 and TRBJ1-6 gives the whole variable domain EPEVTQTPSHQVTQMGQEVILRCVPISNHLYFYWYRQILGQKVEFLVSFYNNEISEKSEIFDDQFSVERPDGSNFTLKIRSTKLEDSAMYFCASTAGGGPNSPLHFGNGTRLTVT.